This entry features one TCR beta chain sequence. Antigen unknown. These data belong to a study of T-cell memory formation after mild COVID-19. Study overall: For the most part, TCR clusters were specific to one donor. Findings of the study overall: Still unconfirmed is whether the second-wave clones peaking on day 37 recognized SARS-CoV-2.

Sample barcodes and UMIs were carried by the TCR alpha and TCR beta cDNA libraries that 5'RACE generated with constant-segment primers. TCRdb reprocessed the 5' RACE reads via MiXCR and lists one record per CDR3 protein. The data contain a few hundred thousand distinct CDR3 sequences, 20% to 25% of them singletons. The TCR comes from an adult woman who had mild COVID-19 (a few samples of this study predate the infection). Cell type and time point are not known. Source material: PBMCs or a T cell subset sorted from them (not recorded which).

CDR3 loop: CASSLSSREGGYTF. As DNA, the CDR3 is TGCGCCAGCAGCTTGTCCTCGAGGGAGGGTGGCTACACCTTC. This chain links TRBV5-1 with TRBJ1-2; no clear D. This CDR3 contains 14 residues. V was pared by 1 base and J by 7 bases, with 14 bases between. CDR1 is SGHRS, CDR2 YFSETQ, per germline.